The clone carrying this TCR beta chain came up once. V was trimmed by 3 bases and J by 2 bases, leaving 16 bases between them. The CDR3 has 16 residues. Germline V CDR1 and CDR2: SEHNR, FQNEAQ (reference sequence). The sample comes from a study of blood T cell repertoires in COVID-19. Per the study methods: Amplified reference gene primers provided the basis for estimating nucleated cell counts. Method: immunoSEQ multiplex PCR; TCRdb's copy keeps in-frame clones and lacks some. V, J and clone size are those of that table, while D and trimming were read from the DNA. In the table there are 210,000 or so clones, 70% to 90% of which are singletons.

This sequence was found in a man aged 25-45 years who had recovered from COVID-19. J is TRBJ1-1 and V is TRBV7-9; possibly TRBD1 for D (5 bases). Material: PBMCs or T cells enriched from blood (not recorded which). The CDR3: CASSFQGGIGNTEAFF. CDR3 DNA: TGTGCCAGCAGCTTCCAGGGTGGGATAGGTAACACTGAAGCTTTCTTT.